One and the same sample provided the 6 T cell receptor beta chains below, sequenced in a study of T cells in tumors after PD-1 blockade. The table came from immunoSEQ multiplex PCR; TCRdb's copy has only in-frame clones and leaves some out. The table includes approximately 47,000 clones, 81% detected once. Sample: PBMCs, taken before anti-PD-1 treatment. The origin of the receptors is a human donor with basal cell carcinoma.

This chain connects TRBV7-2 to TRBJ2-5; 7 bases match TRBD1. Per germline, CDR1 SGHTA and CDR2 FQGNSA. The CDR3 is made up of 15 amino acids. V trimming: 1 base; J trimming: 2 bases; junction bases outside the gene matches: 4. CDR3 residues: CASSLVGTAQETQYF. Written as DNA, the CDR3 is TGTGCCAGCAGCTTAGTCGGGACAGCACAAGAGACCCAGTACTTC.

The rearrangement uses TRBV5-1 and TRBJ2-1, with 10 nucleotides matching TRBD2. This CDR3 is built from 14 residues. Germline V gene sequence: CDR1 SGHRS, CDR2 YFSETQ. V shed 7 bases, J shed 12 bases, and the junction held 13 bases outside the gene matches. The CDR3, as DNA: TGCGCCAGCTGTGAGACTAGCGGGCCCGGTGCGCAGTTCTTC. Translating gives CASCETSGPGAQFF.

This clone has only a few counts. The same CDR3 also results from other DNA sequences found in this sample. The V gene is TRBV5-5, the J gene TRBJ1-2; 8 bases match TRBD1. The CDR3 totals 14 residues. Unmatched junction bases numbered 4, after V lost 0 bases and J lost 6 bases. From germline, CDR1 is SGHKS and CDR2 YYEKEE (reference sequence). The CDR3 DNA is TGTGCCAGCAGCTTGGAAGGACAGGGACATGGCTACACCTTC. It encodes CASSLEGQGHGYTF.

The chain joins TRBV7-6 to TRBJ2-5; 11 bases are a match to TRBD2. J was trimmed by 3 bases and V by 0 bases; bases with no gene match: 9. The germline CDR1 and CDR2 sequences are SGHVS and FNYEAQ. The CDR3 is 18 residues long. CDR3 nucleotides: TGTGCCAGCAGCTTAGCTAGCGGGGGGGCCAGAACCAAAGAGACCCAGTACTTC. Protein: CASSLASGGARTKETQYF.

This chain connects TRBV29-1 to TRBJ2-7; TRBD2 agrees at 9 bases. Germline CDR1 SQVTM, CDR2 ANQGSEA. The CDR3 consists of 11 residues. Trimming removed 5 bases from V and 6 bases from J; junction bases left unmatched: 2. The CDR3 is CSVISGSEQYF. CDR3 in DNA: TGCAGCGTTATTAGCGGGAGCGAGCAGTACTTC.

This clone was recorded a few times. The chain recombines TRBV10-3 with TRBJ2-7; 7 bases agree with TRBD2. Germline trimming cut 2 bases from V and 0 bases from J; bases unmatched to any gene: 1. Looked up from germline, CDR1 is ENHRY and CDR2 is SYGVKD. The CDR3 runs to 14 residues. CDR3 in DNA: TGTGCCATCAGTGAGGCGGGAGTCTCCTACGAGCAGTACTTC. Translated: CAISEAGVSYEQYF.